These 21 T cell receptor beta chains were sequenced from one sample in a study of T cells in Graves' hyperthyroidism and ophthalmopathy. What was amplified from RNA transcripts were TCR beta CDR3 regions. Researchers ran a first-round RT-PCR on the TCR CDR3 using the HTBI primer set. TCRdb re-called the multiplex PCR reads with MiXCR, one entry per CDR3 protein. The data show 300,000 to 400,000 distinct CDR3 sequences, approximately 14% seen once. Specimen: blood. Receptors originate from a woman in her thirties with Graves' hyperthyroidism.

This chain links TRBV7-2 with TRBJ2-6, with D unclear. The CDR3 sequence is 14 residues long. The ends were cut back, 5 bases at V and 4 bases at J, with 9 bases in the middle. Germline loops: CDR1 SGHTA, CDR2 FQGNSA. CDR3 sequence: CASSADSGANVLTF. CDR3 in DNA: TGTGCCAGCAGCGCGGATTCCGGGGCCAACGTCCTGACTTTC.

The chain couples TRBV27 to TRBJ2-3; maybe TRBD2 (6 bases). CDR1 is MNHEY, CDR2 SMNVEV, per germline (reference sequence). V shed 5 bases and J shed 1 base, with 19 bases lying between them. This CDR3 contains 17 residues. CDR3 DNA: TGTGCCAGCAGTCCTAGGCACCGGGGAGGTGGCACAGATACGCAGTATTTT. Amino acids: CASSPRHRGGGTDTQYF.

A few counts support this clonotype. V usage is TRBV19 and J usage is TRBJ2-2; no clear D gene. This CDR3 has 16 amino acids. The germline gives CDR1 LNHDA, CDR2 SQIVND (reference sequence). V gave up 5 bases and J gave up 6 bases, with 19 bases separating them. CDR3 region: CASSLRAPSGAGELFF. The CDR3 DNA reads as TGTGCCAGTAGTCTCCGGGCCCCCAGTGGCGCCGGGGAGCTGTTTTTT.

This clonotype was detected ten times or more. This chain links TRBV12-3 or TRBV12-4 with TRBJ2-1; 12 bases map to TRBD2. V dropped 5 bases and J dropped 6; count of bases not matched to a gene: 8. The CDR3 has 16 residues. The CDR3 loop is CASSQTGTSGRNEQFF. CDR3 sequence (DNA): TGTGCCAGCAGTCAGACCGGGACTAGCGGGCGCAATGAGCAGTTCTTC.

To note about this clonotype: One end of the junction does not line up with germline, which may come from a read error. The chain uses TRBV12-3 or TRBV12-4 and TRBJ2-6; a possible D gene is TRBD1 (5 bases). The CDR3 length is 15 residues. CDR3 DNA: TGTGCCAGCACCTCTGGCCTCTCTGGGGCCAACGTCCTGGCTTTC. Its protein product is CASTSGLSGANVLAF.

The chain employs TRBV7-8 and TRBJ2-1; D is undetermined. Germline CDR1 SGHVS, CDR2 FQNEAQ. Deletions cut 0 bases from V and 10 bases from J, with 10 bases between. This CDR3 has 13 residues. The CDR3, as DNA: TGTGCCAGCAGCTTAGCGGCCCCCAAGGAGCAGTTCTTC. Its translation is CASSLAAPKEQFF.

Details on this clonotype: This may arise from a read error, as a much more abundant clone is one base away. V usage is TRBV20-1 and J usage is TRBJ2-7, with 7 bases matching TRBD2. V shed 1 base, J shed 3 bases, and the junction held 12 bases outside the gene matches. The CDR3 runs 16 residues. Germline lookup yields CDR1 DFQATT and CDR2 SNEGSKA (reference sequence). DNA of the CDR3: TGCAGTGCTAGAGTCTTCACGGCTAGCGGTTTCTACGAGCAGTACTTC. It encodes CSARVFTASGFYEQYF.

The V and J genes are TRBV5-4 and TRBJ1-2; D gene ambiguous. V was shortened by 4 bases and J by 4 bases, with 11 bases between the two germline ends. The V gene's germline CDR1 is SGHNT and CDR2 YYREEE (reference sequence). The CDR3 consists of 13 residues. DNA for the CDR3: TGTGCCAGCAGCCCCGAGGAAGGCTATGGCTACACCTTC. Translated: CASSPEEGYGYTF. Together with reference TRBV5-4 and TRBJ1-2, the CDR3 gives the full variable domain: ETGVTQSPTHLIKTRGQQVTLRCSSQSGHNTVSWYQQALGQGPQFIFQYYREEENGRGNFPPRFSGLQFPNYSSELNVNALELDDSALYLCASSPEEGYGYTFGSGTRLTVV.

Ten or more counts support this clonotype. The chain combines TRBV12-3 or TRBV12-4 with TRBJ2-2, with TRBD2 matching 7 bases. Germline trimming cut 5 bases from V and 5 bases from J; bases unmatched to any gene: 8. The CDR3 contains 15 residues. CDR3 coding DNA: TGTGCCAGCAGTAGGAGTTCGGGGGGAACCGGGGAGCTGTTTTTT. Encoded protein: CASSRSSGGTGELFF.

This clonotype was seen at least ten times. This rearrangement joins TRBV7-9 to TRBJ2-1; tentative D call: TRBD2 (6 bases). CDR1 SEHNR and CDR2 FQNEAQ come from the germline V gene (reference sequence). With 5 bases removed from V and 8 bases from J, the gap between germline ends came to 13 bases. CDR3 length equals 13 residues. The CDR3 spells CASSTGLSDEQFF. The CDR3 DNA reads TGTGCCAGCAGCACGGGACTTAGCGATGAGCAGTTCTTC. The full variable domain, completed using reference TRBV7-9 and TRBJ2-1, is DTGVSQNPRHKITKRGQNVTFRCDPISEHNRLYWYRQTLGQGPEFLTYFQNEAQLEKSRLLSDRFSAERPKGSFSTLEIQRTEQGDSAMYLCASSTGLSDEQFFGPGTRLTVL.

The rearrangement joins TRBV6-5 to TRBJ2-1; TRBD2 is a possible D gene (5 bases). The germline CDR1 and CDR2 sequences are MNHEY and SVGAGI. V dropped 0 bases and J dropped 9 bases, with 15 bases sitting between them. The CDR3 is 15 residues long. The DNA of the CDR3 is TGTGCCAGCAGTTACTCGAGTCTAGCTCTCGGTGAGCAGTTCTTC. Encoded protein: CASSYSSLALGEQFF.

This clonotype was recorded at least ten times. The chain couples TRBV12-3 or TRBV12-4 to TRBJ2-1; D unclear. The V end lost 5 bases, the J end lost 7 bases, and 18 bases lay between the germline ends. This CDR3 region has 15 residues. The CDR3 coding sequence is TGTGCCAGCAGTCGTACAAGAGCATTCGGTAATGAGCAGTTCTTC. Amino acids: CASSRTRAFGNEQFF.

This chain connects TRBV19 to TRBJ2-3; 10 bases map to TRBD2. The CDR3 loop spans 18 amino acids. The V and J ends lost 3 bases and 3 bases, in that order; junction bases with no gene match: 12. Germline V gene sequence: CDR1 LNHDA, CDR2 SQIVND (reference sequence). DNA of the CDR3: TGTGCCAGTAGTATCGGGCTAGCGGGGGCCCTTGCGACAGATACGCAGTATTTT. It yields the protein CASSIGLAGALATDTQYF.

This clonotype was counted at least ten times. The chain uses TRBV5-1 and TRBJ1-1; possible D gene TRBD1, 6 bases. V lost 0 bases and J 2 bases, leaving 11 bases between the germline ends. CDR3 length: 15 amino acids. In germline, CDR1 is SGHRS, CDR2 YFSETQ. This chain's CDR3 is CASSLAGGANTEAFF. As DNA, the CDR3 is TGCGCCAGCAGCTTGGCCGGGGGGGCCAACACTGAAGCTTTCTTT.

This clonotype was seen repeatedly, ten times or more. The chain recombines TRBV12-3 or TRBV12-4 with TRBJ1-1, with D uncertain. With 3 bases removed from V and 4 bases from J, the gap between germline ends came to 18 bases. The CDR3 sequence is 16 residues long. The CDR3 sequence: CASSFNRGLSTTEAFF. The DNA of the CDR3 is TGTGCCAGCAGTTTCAATCGTGGGCTAAGCACCACTGAAGCTTTCTTT.

This clonotype was counted many times. This chain links TRBV2 with TRBJ1-1; D gene uncertain. Looked up from germline, CDR1 is SNHLY and CDR2 is FYNNEI. V lost 8 bases and J 1 base, leaving 8 bases between the germline ends. The CDR3 has 12 amino acids. The CDR3 nucleotides read TGTGCCAGCCCCCCGTCGAACACTGAAGCTTTCTTT. Its translation is CASPPSNTEAFF.

In its sample, this clonotype was seen many times. The chain employs TRBV7-2 and TRBJ1-5; D is possibly TRBD1 (5 bases). This CDR3 is built from 15 residues. Trimming pared 5 bases from V and 4 bases from J, leaving 15 bases between. Germline V gives CDR1 SGHTA, CDR2 FQGNSA. CDR3 coding DNA: TGTGCCAGCAGCCGACTCGGGACTCCGAATCAGCCCCAGCATTTT. This gives the protein CASSRLGTPNQPQHF. The complete variable domain, with remaining parts taken from reference TRBV7-2 and TRBJ1-5, reads GAGVSQSPSNKVTEKGKDVELRCDPISGHTALYWYRQSLGQGLEFLIYFQGNSAPDKSGLPSDRFSAERTGGSVSTLTIQRTQQEDSAVYLCASSRLGTPNQPQHFGDGTRLSIL.

The chain carries TRBV6-1 and TRBJ2-5; 13 nucleotides line up with TRBD2. Germline loops: CDR1 MNHNS, CDR2 SASEGT. V trimming: 5 bases; J trimming: 5 bases; junction bases outside the gene matches: 11. This CDR3 has 17 amino acids. CDR3 in DNA: TGTGCCAGCAGTAACCCGGGACTAGCGGGAACGTGGGAGACCCAGTACTTC. Translation: CASSNPGLAGTWETQYF.

The chain couples TRBV19 to TRBJ1-6; the D is unclear. In germline, CDR1 is LNHDA, CDR2 SQIVND (reference sequence). This CDR3 has 12 residues. Between the trimmed V and J ends, which lost 8 bases and 9 bases, there was a span of 11 bases. CDR3 sequence: CASPGSISPLHF. Written as DNA, the CDR3 is TGTGCCAGTCCGGGGTCCATTTCACCCCTCCACTTT. Drawing the rest from reference TRBV19 and TRBJ1-6, the complete variable domain is DGGITQSPKYLFRKEGQNVTLSCEQNLNHDAMYWYRQDPGQGLRLIYYSQIVNDFQKGDIAEGYSVSREKKESFPLTVTSAQKNPTAFYLCASPGSISPLHFGNGTRLTVT.

This clonotype was recorded a few times. The limits of the CDR3 on the DNA are not certain, so only TCRdb's listed CDR3 is given. The genes are TRBV7-9 and TRBJ1-2; TRBD1, the table's D call, was not compared with the DNA. The CDR3 length equals 13 residues, ends included. Germline CDR1 reads SEHNR; CDR2 reads FQNEAQ (reference sequence). The CDR3 is CASSFGQGAGITF.

This clonotype was observed at least ten times. This chain links TRBV6-2 or TRBV6-3 with TRBJ2-2; D is undetermined. Germline assignment: CDR1 MNHEY and CDR2 SVGEGT. Between the trimmed V and J ends, which lost 3 bases and 3 bases, there was a span of 8 bases. CDR3 length: 14 amino acids. CDR3 sequence reads: CASSYLRDTGELFF. The DNA of the CDR3 is TGTGCCAGCAGTTATTTAAGGGACACCGGGGAGCTGTTTTTT.